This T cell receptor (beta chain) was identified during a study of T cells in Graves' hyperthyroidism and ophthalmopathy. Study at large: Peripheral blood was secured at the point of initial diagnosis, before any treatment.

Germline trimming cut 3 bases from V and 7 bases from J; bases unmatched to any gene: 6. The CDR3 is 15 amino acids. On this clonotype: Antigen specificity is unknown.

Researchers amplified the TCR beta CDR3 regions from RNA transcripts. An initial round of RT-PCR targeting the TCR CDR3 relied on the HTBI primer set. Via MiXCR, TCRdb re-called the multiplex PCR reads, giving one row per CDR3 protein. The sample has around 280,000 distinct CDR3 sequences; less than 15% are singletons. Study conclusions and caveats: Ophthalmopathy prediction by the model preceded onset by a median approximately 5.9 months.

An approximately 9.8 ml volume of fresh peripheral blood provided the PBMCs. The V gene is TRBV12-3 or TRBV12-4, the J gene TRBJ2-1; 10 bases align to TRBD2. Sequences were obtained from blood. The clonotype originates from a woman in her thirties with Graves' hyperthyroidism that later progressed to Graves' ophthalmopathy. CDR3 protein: CASSFVAGGGNEQFF. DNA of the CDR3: TGTGCCAGCAGTTTTGTAGCGGGAGGCGGTAATGAGCAGTTCTTC.